The 17 T cell receptor beta chains below were found in one sample sequenced in a study of blood T cell repertoires in COVID-19. Here immunoSEQ multiplex PCR was the method, and the copy in TCRdb shows in-frame clones only, minus some. The sample includes about 74,000 clones, almost 85% seen only once; the top ten take about a third. The material sequenced was peripheral blood. These receptor sequences come from a man between 65 and 85 years old with acute or convalescent COVID-19.

The chain employs TRBV11-2 and TRBJ2-7; 12 bases line up with TRBD1. The germline V gene encodes CDR1 SGHAT and CDR2 FQNNGV. The CDR3 covers 15 residues. V was clipped by 5 bases and J by 6 bases; unmatched bases: 8. The DNA of the CDR3 is TGTGCCAGCAGCCTGGGACAGGGGGCGGAGGGCGAGCAGTACTTC. It yields the protein CASSLGQGAEGEQYF.

The gene calls are TRBV15 and TRBJ2-2; TRBD2 matches 7 bases. CDR3 length: 17 amino acids. Trimming at V came to 3 bases and at J to 4 bases, leaving 11 bases not matched to a gene. Germline CDR1 and CDR2: LNHNV and YYDKDF (reference sequence). CDR3 nucleotide sequence: TGTGCCACCAGCAGCCCCCCGGGGGGACGCAGCACCGGGGAGCTGTTTTTT. This encodes CATSSPPGGRSTGELFF.

The chain recombines TRBV15 with TRBJ2-5, with 12 bases matching TRBD2. The CDR3 length is 16 residues. Germline values: CDR1 LNHNV, CDR2 YYDKDF (reference sequence). Unmatched junction bases numbered 4, after V lost 0 bases and J lost 5 bases. In DNA form, the CDR3 reads TGTGCCACCAGCAGAGATCCCCTAGCGGGAGGGGAGACCCAGTACTTC. This gives the protein CATSRDPLAGGETQYF.

The rearrangement joins TRBV6-5 to TRBJ2-1; possibly TRBD2 for D (5 bases). From germline, CDR1 is MNHEY and CDR2 SVGAGI. V gave up 0 bases and J gave up 6 bases, with 12 bases separating them. The CDR3 extends over 15 amino acids. The CDR3 DNA reads TGTGCCAGCAGTTACTCGGGCGGGTCCGGCAATGAGCAGTTCTTC. Its protein product is CASSYSGGSGNEQFF.

The CDR3 DNA sequence: TGTGCCAGTAGTGGTAGCGGGAGGCCCGGTGAGCAGTTCTTC. Its protein product is CASSGSGRPGEQFF. This chain joins TRBV19 and TRBJ2-1, with 10 bases fitting TRBD2. This CDR3 is 14 amino acids long. The ends lost 5 bases at V and 9 bases at J; junction bases unmatched: 7. Looked up from germline, CDR1 is LNHDA and CDR2 is SQIVND (reference sequence).

This chain joins TRBV2 and TRBJ2-3, with TRBD1 as a possible D gene (5 bases). Germline V gene sequence: CDR1 SNHLY, CDR2 FYNNEI. CDR3 length equals 12 residues. V lost 4 bases to trimming and J lost 8 bases, with 10 bases between them. CDR3: CASSAPRGTQYF. The CDR3 DNA follows: TGTGCCAGCAGTGCCCCTAGGGGTACGCAGTATTTT.

The J gene is TRBJ1-3, the V gene TRBV9, with unresolved D. Germline CDR1 is SGDLS and CDR2 is YYNGEE. V gave up 2 bases and J gave up 8 bases, with 14 bases separating them. The CDR3 is 14 residues long. The CDR3 coding sequence is TGTGCCAGCAGCGTGGATGGACTGAGGGACACCATATATTTT. It encodes CASSVDGLRDTIYF.

The V and J genes are TRBV28 and TRBJ1-1; tentative D call: TRBD1 (5 bases). Germline CDR1 MDHEN, CDR2 SYDVKM. V shed 3 bases and J shed 1 base, with 9 bases lying between them. The CDR3 consists of 14 residues. This chain's CDR3 is CASSLGQRNTEAFF. The CDR3 DNA is TGTGCCAGCAGTTTGGGGCAGAGGAACACTGAAGCTTTCTTT.

This chain uses TRBV6-5 with TRBJ2-7, with 8 bases matching TRBD2. CDR1 and CDR2 (germline): MNHEY, SVGAGI. The CDR3 sequence is 13 residues long. Unmatched junction bases numbered 3, after V lost 6 bases and J lost 2 bases. As DNA, the CDR3 is TGTGCCAGCAGAAATAGCGGGACCTACGAGCAGTACTTC. This gives the protein CASRNSGTYEQYF.

This chain connects TRBV19 to TRBJ1-5; D is unresolved. With 3 bases removed from V and 7 bases from J, the gap between germline ends came to 10 bases. The CDR3 consists of 13 residues. CDR1 and CDR2 (germline): LNHDA, SQIVND (reference sequence). In nucleotides, the CDR3 is TGTGCCAGTAGTATGGAGGGAGAGCAGCCCCAGCATTTT. It specifies CASSMEGEQPQHF.

Only a few counts were recorded for this clone. The CDR3 DNA is TGTGCCAGCAGACCCTGGACAGGGGATGGCTACACCTTC. It codes for CASRPWTGDGYTF. This chain connects TRBV28 to TRBJ1-2, with TRBD1 matching 9 bases. V lost 6 bases to trimming and J lost 6 bases; unmatched junction nucleotides: 5. Germline assignment: CDR1 MDHEN and CDR2 SYDVKM. The CDR3 has 13 amino acids.

The sample holds one count of this clone. The chain uses TRBV3-1 (or the pseudogene TRBV3-2) and TRBJ1-1; unclear D gene. There are 14 residues in the CDR3. The V end was cut by 3 bases, the J end by 2 bases, with 10 bases between. Per the germline V gene, CDR1 is LGHDT and CDR2 is YNNKEL (reference sequence). CDR3 bases: TGTGCCAGCAGCCACCAACAACCAAACACTGAAGCTTTCTTT. The encoded protein is CASSHQQPNTEAFF.

The gene calls are TRBV11-3 and TRBJ2-7; D unclear. From germline, CDR1 is SGHNT and CDR2 YENEEA. The ends were cut back, 5 bases at V and 7 bases at J, with 9 bases in the middle. The CDR3 is made up of 11 amino acids. Here the CDR3 DNA reads TGTGCCAGCAGCCCATCCGGGGAGCAGTACTTC. It yields the protein CASSPSGEQYF.

A few counts support this clone. The chain employs TRBV19 and TRBJ2-7, with TRBD1 matching over 10 bases. V shed 3 bases and J 3 bases; nucleotides not matched to a gene: 5. The V gene's germline CDR1 is LNHDA and CDR2 SQIVND (reference sequence). The CDR3 is 15 residues long. CDR3 residues: CASSIAGQGYYEQYF. The CDR3 nucleotides are TGTGCCAGTAGTATCGCGGGACAGGGGTACTACGAGCAGTACTTC.

The chain employs TRBV3-1 (or the pseudogene TRBV3-2) and TRBJ2-1; 9 bases are a match to TRBD2. This CDR3 has 15 amino acids. V dropped 1 base and J dropped 7; count of bases not matched to a gene: 5. Germline CDR1 LGHDT, CDR2 YNNKEL (reference sequence). CDR3 in amino acids: CASSQVSSGANEQFF. Written as DNA, the CDR3 is TGTGCCAGCAGCCAAGTGTCTAGCGGGGCAAATGAGCAGTTCTTC.

V gene TRBV7-2 combines with J gene TRBJ1-2; D possibly corresponds to TRBD1 (5 bases). Trimming removed 1 base from V and 7 bases from J, with 16 bases in between. CDR3 length equals 15 residues. Germline CDR1 and CDR2: SGHTA and FQGNSA. The CDR3 loop is CASSLDAGQFGGYTF. The CDR3 region has the DNA TGTGCCAGCAGCTTAGACGCGGGGCAGTTTGGTGGCTACACCTTC.

The chain employs TRBV5-1 and TRBJ2-5, with D tentatively TRBD2 (5 bases). Trimming cost V 0 bases and J 1 base, with 10 bases left between them. Germline V gene data show CDR1 as SGHRS and CDR2 as YFSETQ. This CDR3 spans 15 amino acids. The CDR3 sequence: CASSLARGFQETQYF. As DNA, the CDR3 is TGCGCCAGCAGCTTGGCCCGGGGTTTCCAAGAGACCCAGTACTTC.